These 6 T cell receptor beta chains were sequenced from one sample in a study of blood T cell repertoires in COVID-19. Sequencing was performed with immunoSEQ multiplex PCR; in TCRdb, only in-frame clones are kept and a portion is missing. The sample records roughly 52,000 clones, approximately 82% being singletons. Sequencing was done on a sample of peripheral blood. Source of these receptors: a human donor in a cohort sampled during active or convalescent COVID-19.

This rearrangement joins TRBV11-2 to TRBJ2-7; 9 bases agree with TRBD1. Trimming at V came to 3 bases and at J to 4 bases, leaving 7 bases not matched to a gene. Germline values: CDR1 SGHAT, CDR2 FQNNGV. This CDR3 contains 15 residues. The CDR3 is CASSFTGQGIYEQYF. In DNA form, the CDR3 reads TGTGCCAGCAGCTTCACGGGACAGGGTATATACGAGCAGTACTTC.

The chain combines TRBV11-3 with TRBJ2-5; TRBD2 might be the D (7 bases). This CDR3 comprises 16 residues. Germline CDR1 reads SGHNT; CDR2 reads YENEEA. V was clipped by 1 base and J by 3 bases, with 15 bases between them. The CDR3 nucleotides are TGTGCCAGCAGCTTAGGTGGGGGGGGGCCTGAAGAGACCCAGTACTTC. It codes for CASSLGGGGPEETQYF.

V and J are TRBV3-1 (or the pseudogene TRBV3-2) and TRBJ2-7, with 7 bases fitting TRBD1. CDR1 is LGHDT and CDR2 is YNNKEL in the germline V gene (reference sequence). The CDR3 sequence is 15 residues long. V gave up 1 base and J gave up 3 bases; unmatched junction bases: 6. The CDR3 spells CASSQGTGTVYEQYF. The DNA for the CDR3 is TGTGCCAGCAGCCAAGGTACCGGGACAGTCTACGAGCAGTACTTC.

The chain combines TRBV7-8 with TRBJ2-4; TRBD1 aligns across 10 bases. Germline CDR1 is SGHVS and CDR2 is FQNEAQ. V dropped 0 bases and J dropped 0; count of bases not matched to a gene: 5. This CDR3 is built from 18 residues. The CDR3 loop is CASSLAYRTGGAKNIQYF. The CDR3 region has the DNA TGTGCCAGCAGCTTAGCGTATAGGACAGGGGGAGCCAAAAACATTCAGTACTTC.

CDR3 region: CASSYSGQGGQPQHF. The DNA for the CDR3 is TGTGCCAGCAGTTACTCGGGACAGGGAGGTCAGCCCCAGCATTTT. V usage is TRBV6-5 and J usage is TRBJ1-5; 9 bases line up with TRBD1. V was clipped by 0 bases and J by 6 bases; unmatched bases: 3. The germline CDR1 and CDR2 sequences are MNHEY and SVGAGI. The CDR3 extends over 15 amino acids.

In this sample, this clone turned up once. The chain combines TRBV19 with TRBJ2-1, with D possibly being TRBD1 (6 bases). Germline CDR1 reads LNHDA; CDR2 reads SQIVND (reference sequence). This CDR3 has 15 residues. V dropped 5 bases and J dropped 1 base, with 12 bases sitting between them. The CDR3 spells CASSLGQISYNEQFF. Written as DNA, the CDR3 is TGTGCCAGTAGTCTAGGACAGATATCCTACAATGAGCAGTTCTTC.